Listed below are T cell receptor beta chains from one sample, sequenced in a study of spatial heterogeneity in lung cancer. TCRdb recomputed calls from the 5' RACE reads with MiXCR, one row per CDR3 protein. The data hold 50,000 to 65,000 distinct CDR3 sequences, with about 8% observed a single time. The sequences come from PBMCs, collected at surgery. These receptors were collected from a female donor with early-stage non-small cell lung cancer. Each CDR3 is given with its conserved first and last residue. Fields, in order: V gene, J gene, D gene, clone size, CDR3 protein, CDR3 DNA. A D gene is named only where the DNA matches it firmly. Clone size is stated in some rows and not others, as once, few, many or a class when expanded.

V: TRBV5-1
J: TRBJ1-1
D: .
size: few
CDR3: CASSPTGRGTEAFF
DNA: TGCGCCAGCAGCCCAACAGGGAGGGGGACTGAAGCTTTCTTT

V: TRBV5-1
J: TRBJ1-2
D: TRBD1
size: few
CDR3: CASSSPEGAYGYTF
DNA: TGCGCCAGCAGCTCGCCCGAGGGGGCCTATGGCTACACCTTC

V: TRBV30
J: TRBJ1-6
D: .
size: many
CDR3: CAWSPPGWASPLHF
DNA: TGTGCCTGGAGCCCTCCCGGGTGGGCTTCACCCCTCCACTTT

V: TRBV5-5
J: TRBJ1-5
D: .
size: many
CDR3: CASSEFLTGYYSNQPQHF
DNA: TGTGCCAGCAGCGAATTTTTGACAGGCTACTATAGCAATCAGCCCCAGCATTTT

V: TRBV11-2
J: TRBJ2-5
D: .
size: few
CDR3: CASSLDSRTQYF
DNA: TGTGCCAGCAGCTTAGATTCCCGCACGCAGTACTTC

V: TRBV11-2
J: TRBJ1-1
D: TRBD1
size: few
CDR3: CASSLAGGHTEAFF
DNA: TGTGCCAGCAGCTTGGCAGGGGGGCACACTGAAGCTTTCTTT

V: TRBV7-9
J: TRBJ1-5
D: .
size: many
CDR3: CASSRDASNQPQHF
DNA: TGTGCCAGCAGCCGGGACGCAAGCAATCAGCCCCAGCATTTT

V: TRBV6-6
J: TRBJ1-1
D: .
size: few
CDR3: CASSPTQGNTEAFF
DNA: TGTGCCAGCAGCCCTACGCAGGGGAACACTGAAGCTTTCTTT

V: TRBV5-1
J: TRBJ2-3
D: .
size: many
CDR3: CASSYRTDTQYF
DNA: TGCGCCAGCAGCTATCGCACAGATACGCAGTATTTT

V: TRBV7-2
J: TRBJ2-3
D: TRBD2
size: many
CDR3: CASSRNSGRAGDTQYF
DNA: TGTGCCAGCAGCCGCAATAGCGGGAGGGCAGGAGATACGCAGTATTTT

V: TRBV3-1
J: TRBJ2-7
D: .
size: few
CDR3: CASSPGADYEQYF
DNA: TGTGCCAGCAGCCCTGGGGCAGACTACGAGCAGTACTTC

V: TRBV6-6
J: TRBJ2-1
D: .
size: few
CDR3: CASSYSSEGPRFF
DNA: TGTGCCAGCAGTTACTCGAGTGAGGGCCCGAGGTTCTTC

V: TRBV6-6
J: TRBJ2-3
D: .
size: few
CDR3: CASNRGRADTQYF
DNA: TGTGCCAGCAACAGGGGGAGGGCAGATACGCAGTATTTT

V: TRBV11-2
J: TRBJ1-5
D: .
size: many
CDR3: CASSLDRGGNQPQHF
DNA: TGTGCCAGCAGCTTAGACAGGGGTGGCAATCAGCCCCAGCATTTT

V: TRBV18
J: TRBJ2-3
D: .
size: many
CDR3: CASSPYGPGSNTDTQYF
DNA: TGTGCCAGCTCACCATACGGGCCGGGCTCCAACACAGATACGCAGTATTTT

V: TRBV11-3
J: TRBJ2-1
D: .
size: few
CDR3: CASSLITTYNEQFF
DNA: TGTGCCAGCAGCTTGATCACTACCTACAATGAGCAGTTCTTC

V: TRBV3-1
J: TRBJ1-6
D: .
size: .
CDR3: CASSQGTANSPLHF
DNA: TGTGCCAGCAGCCAAGGGACAGCTAATTCACCCCTCCACTTT

V: TRBV12-3/TRBV12-4
J: TRBJ2-1
D: TRBD2
size: .
CDR3: CASRTSGIHEQFF
DNA: TGTGCCAGTCGGACTAGCGGGATACATGAGCAGTTCTTC

V: TRBV9
J: TRBJ1-3
D: TRBD1
size: many
CDR3: CASSVYSMGQVSGNTIYF
DNA: TGTGCCAGCAGCGTTTATTCTATGGGACAGGTCTCTGGAAACACCATATATTTT

V: TRBV18
J: TRBJ1-6
D: .
size: few
CDR3: CASSRRENSPLHF
DNA: TGTGCCAGCTCACGCAGGGAAAATTCACCCCTCCACTTT

V: TRBV5-1
J: TRBJ2-1
D: TRBD2
size: many
CDR3: CASSWPRDYDNEQFF
DNA: TGCGCCAGCAGCTGGCCAAGGGACTATGACAATGAGCAGTTCTTC

V: TRBV9
J: TRBJ2-1
D: .
size: .
CDR3: CASSVEQGRYNEQFF
DNA: TGTGCCAGCAGCGTAGAGCAGGGGAGATACAATGAGCAGTTCTTC

V: TRBV4-1
J: TRBJ2-3
D: .
size: .
CDR3: CASSQDSRDQLDTQYF
DNA: TGCGCCAGCAGCCAAGATTCGAGGGACCAGCTAGATACGCAGTATTTT

V: TRBV12-3/TRBV12-4
J: TRBJ1-5
D: .
size: many
CDR3: CASSLDFGGPNQPQHF
DNA: TGTGCCAGCAGTTTAGATTTCGGGGGCCCCAATCAGCCCCAGCATTTT

V: TRBV20-1
J: TRBJ1-2
D: .
size: .
CDR3: CSARNRRQPLGYTF
DNA: TGCAGTGCTAGAAACAGGCGCCAACCTCTAGGCTACACCTTC

V: TRBV28
J: TRBJ2-7
D: TRBD1
size: .
CDR3: CASSLQGATAEQYF
DNA: TGTGCCAGCAGTTTACAGGGGGCGACCGCCGAGCAGTACTTC

V: TRBV20-1
J: TRBJ2-2
D: .
size: few
CDR3: CSTNSDVDTGELFF
DNA: TGCAGTACCAATAGCGACGTGGACACCGGGGAGCTGTTTTTT

V: TRBV5-1
J: TRBJ1-1
D: TRBD1
size: .
CDR3: CASSRTGSATEAFF
DNA: TGCGCCAGCAGCCGGACAGGTTCGGCCACTGAAGCTTTCTTT

V: TRBV20-1
J: TRBJ2-1
D: TRBD2
size: many
CDR3: CSVPPASGAYNEQFF
DNA: TGCAGTGTTCCGCCAGCTAGCGGGGCCTACAATGAGCAGTTCTTC

V: TRBV7-9
J: TRBJ2-7
D: .
size: few
CDR3: CASSPSYEQYF
DNA: TGTGCCAGCAGCCCATCCTACGAGCAGTACTTC

V: TRBV7-8
J: TRBJ2-2
D: TRBD1
size: few
CDR3: CASSLGPQGVTGELFF
DNA: TGTGCCAGCAGCTTAGGCCCTCAGGGGGTCACCGGGGAGCTGTTTTTT

V: TRBV9
J: TRBJ1-5
D: .
size: many
CDR3: CASSVDGGNNQPQHF
DNA: TGTGCCAGCAGCGTAGATGGGGGCAATAATCAGCCCCAGCATTTT

V: TRBV27
J: TRBJ1-1
D: .
size: few
CDR3: CASSLVQTGSKEAFF
DNA: TGTGCCAGCAGTTTAGTACAGACGGGGTCGAAGGAAGCTTTCTTT

V: TRBV18
J: TRBJ1-1
D: TRBD1
size: many
CDR3: CASSFRTGTENTEAFF
DNA: TGTGCCAGCTCATTCCGGACCGGGACAGAGAACACTGAAGCTTTCTTT

V: TRBV3-1
J: TRBJ2-2
D: .
size: .
CDR3: CASSQGQLLANTGELFF
DNA: TGTGCCAGCAGCCAAGGACAGCTATTGGCGAACACCGGGGAGCTGTTTTTT

V: TRBV10-3
J: TRBJ2-3
D: .
size: few
CDR3: CAISEAGDTQYF
DNA: TGTGCCATCAGTGAAGCTGGGGATACGCAGTATTTT

V: TRBV18
J: TRBJ1-1
D: .
size: few
CDR3: CASSPNHGTEAFF
DNA: TGTGCCAGCTCACCTAACCACGGGACAGAAGCTTTCTTT

V: TRBV18
J: TRBJ1-6
D: .
size: few
CDR3: CVSSPAPGAEGSPLHF
DNA: TGTGTCAGCTCACCTGCGCCAGGGGCAGAGGGATCACCCCTCCACTTT

V: TRBV21-1
J: TRBJ1-1
D: .
size: many
CDR3: CASSKQGTEAFF
DNA: TGTGCCAGCAGCAAACAGGGCACTGAAGCTTTCTTT

V: TRBV20-1
J: TRBJ2-6
D: .
size: .
CDR3: CSARTTGSGANVLTF
DNA: TGCAGTGCTAGAACGACAGGCTCTGGGGCCAACGTCCTGACTTTC

V: TRBV6-4
J: TRBJ2-3
D: .
size: few
CDR3: CASSGGGAIDTQYF
DNA: TGTGCCAGCAGTGGAGGGGGGGCCATAGATACGCAGTATTTT

V: TRBV7-9
J: TRBJ2-6
D: TRBD1
size: many
CDR3: CASSSRTGSGANVLTF
DNA: TGTGCCAGCAGCTCCAGGACAGGCTCTGGGGCCAACGTCCTGACTTTC

V: TRBV11-2
J: TRBJ2-1
D: .
size: few
CDR3: CASSLDGTNSYNEQFF
DNA: TGTGCCAGCAGCTTAGATGGGACGAACTCCTACAATGAGCAGTTCTTC

V: TRBV15
J: TRBJ1-2
D: .
size: many
CDR3: CATSSPTKGHYGYTF
DNA: TGTGCCACCAGCAGTCCGACGAAGGGTCACTATGGCTACACCTTC

V: TRBV20-1
J: TRBJ2-7
D: TRBD1
size: medium-sized
CDR3: CSAGWSGGEQYF
DNA: TGCAGTGCTGGGTGGTCAGGGGGCGAGCAGTACTTC